The 19 T cell receptor beta chains presented below share a single source sample, sequenced in a study of T cell responses to AZD1222 COVID-19 vaccine. Libraries were prepared by immunoSEQ multiplex PCR; TCRdb keeps only in-frame clonotypes and omits some of them. Found here are about 200,000 clones, just over 90% of them singletons; the top ten hold roughly 3.5%. The sample here was peripheral blood, taken 28 days after the second AZD1222 dose. All receptors derive from an adult who received the AZD1222 COVID-19 vaccine.

The chain is built from TRBV7-9 and TRBJ2-7, with a tentative D call TRBD1 (8 bases). Germline values: CDR1 SEHNR, CDR2 FQNEAQ (reference sequence). Trimming removed 1 base from V and 12 bases from J, with 19 bases in between. This CDR3 is built from 14 residues. In DNA form, the CDR3 reads TGTGCCAGCAGCTTAGAGGCTATGACAGGGGAGGGGTACTTC. Translated: CASSLEAMTGEGYF.

The V call is TRBV29-1, the J call TRBJ1-2, with D unresolved. Trimming removed 0 bases at V and 4 bases at J, with 6 bases between. The CDR3 length is 12 residues. The V gene's germline CDR1 is SQVTM and CDR2 ANQGSEA. This CDR3 reads CSVEEVIYGYTF. The CDR3 DNA follows: TGCAGCGTTGAAGAGGTTATCTATGGCTACACCTTC.

The rearrangement joins TRBV19 to TRBJ1-2, with a possible D match to TRBD1 (6 bases). V shed 6 bases and J shed 8 bases, with 19 bases lying between them. Germline CDR1 is LNHDA and CDR2 is SQIVND (reference sequence). The CDR3 is 14 residues long. This CDR3 reads CASSWDKGFGGYTF. In DNA form, the CDR3 reads TGTGCCAGTAGCTGGGACAAGGGGTTCGGCGGCTACACCTTC.

The chain joins TRBV3-1 (or the pseudogene TRBV3-2) to TRBJ1-2; possible D gene TRBD1, 6 bases. From germline, CDR1 is LGHDT and CDR2 YNNKEL (reference sequence). Between the trimmed V and J ends, which lost 4 bases and 2 bases, there was a span of 14 bases. There are 15 residues in the CDR3. CDR3 loop: CASSRSGGQNYGYTF. The DNA of the CDR3 is TGTGCCAGCAGCCGGAGCGGCGGACAGAACTATGGCTACACCTTC.

This sequence joins TRBV28 and TRBJ1-2; no reliable D call. This CDR3 spans 12 amino acids. V was shortened by 5 bases and J by 8 bases, with 12 bases between the two germline ends. Germline V gives CDR1 MDHEN, CDR2 SYDVKM. CDR3 bases: TGTGCCAGCAGTCCCGTTGGGCAGGGCTACACCTTC. Its protein is CASSPVGQGYTF.

This rearrangement joins TRBV7-2 to TRBJ1-3; 7 positions match TRBD1. From germline, CDR1 is SGHTA and CDR2 FQGNSA. This CDR3 region has 14 residues. V shed 5 bases, J shed 4 bases, and the junction held 5 bases outside the gene matches. DNA of the CDR3: TGTGCCAGCAGCCTGGGACAGCTCGGAAACACCATATATTTT. The encoded protein is CASSLGQLGNTIYF.

This chain joins TRBV29-1 and TRBJ1-1; D unclear. The CDR3 contains 10 residues. Germline values: CDR1 SQVTM, CDR2 ANQGSEA. Trimming left V 4 bases short and J 4 bases short, with 4 bases between. CDR3 sequence (DNA): TGCAGCGTTGTCCTCACTGAAGCTTTCTTT. Its protein is CSVVLTEAFF.

This chain links TRBV5-1 with TRBJ2-2; D possibly corresponds to TRBD1 (5 bases). The germline V gene has CDR1 SGHRS and CDR2 YFSETQ. The CDR3 loop spans 14 amino acids. Deletions cut 6 bases from V and 2 bases from J, with 11 bases between. This chain's CDR3 is CASTLDSNTGELFF. Here the CDR3 DNA reads TGCGCCAGCACACTCGACAGCAACACCGGGGAGCTGTTTTTT.

The chain joins TRBV5-1 to TRBJ1-2, with 7 bases matching TRBD1. Germline V lookup: CDR1 SGHRS, CDR2 YFSETQ. This CDR3 has 15 amino acids. The J segment lost 3 bases and the V segment lost 4 bases, leaving 9 bases of the junction unmatched. In DNA form, the CDR3 reads TGCGCCAGCAGCAGGACAGGTGAAAAGGACTATGGCTACACCTTC. Protein: CASSRTGEKDYGYTF.

The rearrangement uses TRBV6-5 and TRBJ2-7, with 7 bases fitting TRBD1. The CDR3 runs 11 residues. Germline V gives CDR1 MNHEY, CDR2 SVGAGI. V lost 10 bases and J lost 12; bases outside the gene matches: 12. The CDR3 loop reads CATYSGTVLYF. The CDR3 nucleotides read TGTGCCACCTATTCCGGGACAGTGCTGTACTTC.

The chain carries TRBV5-5 and TRBJ1-3; 9 bases map to TRBD1. There are 16 residues in the CDR3. Trimming cost V 4 bases and J 3 bases; bases outside gene matches: 8. Per germline, CDR1 SGHKS and CDR2 YYEKEE (reference sequence). CDR3 amino acids: CASSGGQGDLGNTIYF. The DNA of the CDR3 is TGTGCCAGCAGCGGGGGACAGGGAGACCTTGGAAACACCATATATTTT.

The chain uses TRBV28 and TRBJ2-7; no definite D call. V was clipped by 2 bases and J by 2 bases, with 13 bases between them. This CDR3 is built from 15 residues. CDR1 MDHEN and CDR2 SYDVKM come from the germline V gene. The CDR3 loop reads CASSLVGKSAYEQYF. CDR3 nucleotide sequence: TGTGCCAGCAGTTTAGTTGGAAAGAGCGCCTACGAGCAGTACTTC.

The chain combines TRBV6-1 with TRBJ2-7; weak D call: TRBD1 (5 bases). This CDR3 comprises 12 residues. The germline V gene has CDR1 MNHNS and CDR2 SASEGT. The V and J ends lost 1 base and 10 bases respectively, with 11 bases between them. The CDR3 here is CASSEETERQYF. The CDR3 DNA reads TGTGCCAGCAGTGAAGAGACAGAACGTCAGTACTTC.

The V gene is TRBV7-6, the J gene TRBJ1-2, with 8 nucleotides matching TRBD1. V shed 6 bases, J shed 8 bases, and the junction held 14 bases outside the gene matches. Germline V CDR1 and CDR2: SGHVS, FNYEAQ. The CDR3 is made up of 15 amino acids. This CDR3 is CASSRSLQGGDGYTF. CDR3 in DNA: TGTGCCAGCAGTAGGAGTTTACAGGGGGGCGACGGCTACACCTTC.

The chain couples TRBV10-3 to TRBJ1-3; D unclear. The CDR3 consists of 15 residues. In germline, CDR1 is ENHRY, CDR2 SYGVKD. Trimming removed 2 bases from V and 1 base from J, with 9 bases in between. In DNA form, the CDR3 reads TGTGCCATCAGTGAGGGCGCCTTATCTGGAAACACCATATATTTT. Translation gives CAISEGALSGNTIYF.

The chain combines TRBV5-8 with TRBJ2-5; 11 bases align to TRBD2. The CDR3 is 15 residues long. Germline V CDR1 and CDR2: SGHTS, YDEGEE. With V trimmed by 4 bases and J by 0 bases, 2 bases remained unmatched. The CDR3 DNA reads TGTGCCAGCAGCGCGGGACTAGCGGACCAAGAGACCCAGTACTTC. It yields the protein CASSAGLADQETQYF.

This clone was detected once. Other DNA sequences in the sample encode the same CDR3. CDR3 in amino acids: CASSTGINQPQHF. Here the CDR3 DNA reads TGTGCCAGTAGCACGGGTATCAATCAGCCCCAGCATTTT. The rearrangement links TRBV19 to TRBJ1-5; D unresolved. The CDR3 length is 13 residues. Germline CDR1 and CDR2: LNHDA and SQIVND (reference sequence). V gave up 6 bases and J gave up 3 bases, with 9 bases separating them.

This chain uses TRBV11-3 with TRBJ1-1; D might be TRBD1 (5 bases). Germline CDR1 and CDR2: SGHNT and YENEEA. Trimming shortened V by 4 bases and J by 1 base, and 13 bases separated the two germline ends. This CDR3 comprises 15 residues. This chain's CDR3 is CASSSRQIRNTEAFF. CDR3 bases: TGTGCCAGCAGCTCCCGACAGATTCGGAACACTGAAGCTTTCTTT. Variable domain in full (rest from reference TRBV11-3 and TRBJ1-1): EAGVVQSPRYKIIEKKQPVAFWCNPISGHNTLYWYLQNLGQGPELLIRYENEEAVDDSQLPKDRFSAERLKGVDSTLKIQPAELGDSAVYLCASSSRQIRNTEAFFGQGTRLTVV.

The rearrangement uses TRBV30 and TRBJ1-4; D may be TRBD1 (5 bases). Germline loops: CDR1 GTSNPN, CDR2 SVGIG (reference sequence). CDR3 length: 14 residues. V gave up 3 bases and J gave up 8 bases, with 16 bases separating them. The CDR3 DNA reads as TGTGCCTGGAGCATTGGGGCAGTGGGGGAAAAACTGTTTTTT. Amino acids: CAWSIGAVGEKLFF.